The 23 T cell receptor beta chains listed next were all sequenced from one sample in a study of Tregs in tolerant kidney transplant recipients. Sequencing used immunoSEQ multiplex PCR; TCRdb keeps in-frame clones, though not all of them. The data show roughly 20,000 clones, roughly two thirds seen once. The antigens for these receptors are not known. What was sequenced was Tregs from blood cultured with allogeneic cells. These receptors all stem from a human donor in good health.

This chain links TRBV7-3 with TRBJ1-1; no clear D gene. The CDR3 is 14 residues long. From germline, CDR1 is SGHTA and CDR2 FQGTGA. Trimming took 1 base from V and 6 from J, leaving 12 bases between them. CDR3 nucleotides: TGTGCCAGCAGCTTAAGTCAGGCCTCCGCTGAAGCTTTCTTT. Translated, it gives CASSLSQASAEAFF.

The chain links TRBV15 to TRBJ1-1; D not resolved. Trimming took off 0 bases at V and 7 bases at J, with 15 bases between the two ends. CDR3 length: 15 amino acids. Germline-derived CDR1 and CDR2 are LNHNV and YYDKDF (reference sequence). CDR3 nucleotide sequence: TGTGCCACCAGCAGAGATCCGTTTAGTCCAGATGAAGCTTTCTTT. Amino acid sequence: CATSRDPFSPDEAFF.

To note about this clone: Other DNA sequences of this sample code for an identical CDR3. The chain combines TRBV30 with TRBJ1-1; tentative D call: TRBD1 (5 bases). Germline-derived CDR1 and CDR2 are GTSNPN and SVGIG (reference sequence). V lost 2 bases and J 1 base, leaving 8 bases between the germline ends. CDR3 length: 13 residues. CDR3 bases: TGTGCCTGGAGTTTCACAGGGAACACTGAAGCTTTCTTT. This codes for CAWSFTGNTEAFF.

The genes are TRBV6-1 and TRBJ1-1; 8 bases are a match to TRBD1. The CDR3 sequence is 14 residues long. Per germline, CDR1 MNHNS and CDR2 SASEGT. Losses at the gene ends were 3 bases for V and 4 bases for J; bases not matched to a gene: 4. CDR3 amino acids: CASSDLQGVTEAFF. DNA of the CDR3: TGTGCCAGCAGTGATTTACAGGGGGTCACTGAAGCTTTCTTT.

This clone has just one count. The CDR3: CASSASSPGDTEAFF. CDR3 nucleotide sequence: TGTGCCAGCAGTGCCTCGTCCCCAGGGGACACTGAAGCTTTCTTT. The chain couples TRBV2 to TRBJ1-1; D is perhaps TRBD1 (6 bases). Germline V gene lookup returns CDR1 SNHLY and CDR2 FYNNEI. CDR3 size: 15 residues. With 4 bases removed from V and 3 bases from J, the gap between germline ends came to 15 bases.

The chain is built from TRBV6-5 and TRBJ1-6; 8 bases are a match to TRBD1. Per germline, CDR1 MNHEY and CDR2 SVGAGI. The CDR3 totals 14 residues. V shed 8 bases, J shed 9 bases, and the junction held 9 bases outside the gene matches. The CDR3 loop is CASGRGQGVSPLHF. The DNA of the CDR3 is TGTGCCAGCGGGCGCGGACAGGGCGTTTCACCCCTCCACTTT.

CDR3 residues: CASSPFSRAGSYEQYF. Written as DNA, the CDR3 is TGTGCCAGCAGCCCCTTCTCTCGGGCAGGGTCCTACGAGCAGTACTTC. The V gene is TRBV7-2, the J gene TRBJ2-7; possibly TRBD1 for D (5 bases). Trimming removed 5 bases at V and 1 base at J, with 18 bases between. Germline V gene sequence: CDR1 SGHTA, CDR2 FQGNSA. There are 16 residues in the CDR3.

The chain has TRBV4-1 and TRBJ1-2; D not certain. CDR1 and CDR2 from the germline V gene are MGHRA and YSYEKL. The CDR3 runs 16 residues. The V end lost 2 bases, the J end lost 2 bases, and 15 bases lay between the germline ends. The CDR3 bases are TGCGCCAGCAGCCAACTCTCGGGCGGGAAGAACTATGGCTACACCTTC. Residues: CASSQLSGGKNYGYTF.

The chain joins TRBV5-6 to TRBJ1-2, with a possible D match to TRBD1 (6 bases). The germline gives CDR1 SGHDT, CDR2 YYEEEE. The V gene lost 1 base and the J gene lost 4 bases, with 8 bases spanning the gap. The CDR3 sequence is 13 residues long. CDR3 DNA sequence: TGTGCCAGCAGCTTGTTCAGGGGCTATGGCTACACCTTC. Its translation is CASSLFRGYGYTF.

The CDR3 DNA is TGCGCCAGCAGTCAATCTGGAGGGTCCCCTTCTCGCACAGATACGCAGTATTTT. It yields the protein CASSQSGGSPSRTDTQYF. The chain combines TRBV23-1 with TRBJ2-3, with a tentative D call TRBD2 (6 bases). TRBV23-1 is flagged as an ORF with uncertain function. Trimming stripped 0 bases from V and 1 base from J, with 17 bases between. CDR3 size: 18 residues.

The V call is TRBV6-5, the J call TRBJ1-2; maybe TRBD1 (6 bases). Germline V gene data show CDR1 as MNHEY and CDR2 as SVGAGI. With 8 bases removed from V and 3 bases from J, the gap between germline ends came to 13 bases. CDR3 size: 13 residues. The CDR3 is CASAVGQHYGYTF. CDR3 DNA: TGTGCCAGCGCTGTTGGACAGCACTATGGCTACACCTTC.

The CDR3 nucleotides read TGTGCCAGCACCAGGGCTAGCGGGAGGTTTGATGAGCAGTTCTTC. As protein: CASTRASGRFDEQFF. The chain employs TRBV27 and TRBJ2-1; 11 bases agree with TRBD2. Germline CDR1 and CDR2: MNHEY and SMNVEV (reference sequence). V was clipped by 7 bases and J by 8 bases; unmatched bases: 10. The CDR3 extends over 15 amino acids.

The V and J genes are TRBV19 and TRBJ1-5; D possibly corresponds to TRBD1 (5 bases). Germline V gene data show CDR1 as LNHDA and CDR2 as SQIVND (reference sequence). This CDR3 spans 16 amino acids. V lost 0 bases and J 7 bases, leaving 16 bases between the germline ends. The CDR3 DNA follows: TGTGCCAGTAGTATAGATACCGGGACGTTAAACCAGCCCCAGCATTTT. Residues: CASSIDTGTLNQPQHF.

V and J are TRBV27 and TRBJ2-7; tentatively, D is TRBD2 (5 bases). The CDR3 is made up of 15 amino acids. Germline loops: CDR1 MNHEY, CDR2 SMNVEV (reference sequence). V lost 2 bases to trimming and J lost 7 bases, with 18 bases between them. CDR3 DNA sequence: TGTGCCAGCAGTTTAGATAGGGTAGGAACTAGGGAGCAGTACTTC. It is translated as CASSLDRVGTREQYF.

The genes are TRBV2 and TRBJ2-5, with TRBD1 as a possible D gene (5 bases). The CDR3 covers 13 residues. CDR1 is SNHLY, CDR2 FYNNEI, per germline. Trimming took off 3 bases at V and 2 bases at J, with 7 bases between the two ends. As DNA, the CDR3 is TGTGCCAGCAGTGACTACAGGCAAGAGACCCAGTACTTC. Protein product: CASSDYRQETQYF.

V gene TRBV15 combines with J gene TRBJ2-2; D is ambiguous. With 0 bases removed from V and 8 bases from J, the gap between germline ends came to 13 bases. Germline CDR1 reads LNHNV; CDR2 reads YYDKDF (reference sequence). The CDR3 extends over 15 amino acids. In DNA form, the CDR3 reads TGTGCCACCAGCAGAGATCTAATATCCGTTGGGGAGCTGTTTTTT. This sequence encodes CATSRDLISVGELFF.

The chain is built from TRBV29-1 and TRBJ2-5, with D perhaps being TRBD1 or TRBD2 (5 bases each). The DNA end is more similar to TRBJ2-7, so the J call may be wrong. CDR3 size: 12 residues. Germline V gene sequence: CDR1 SQVTM, CDR2 ANQGSEA. CDR3 nucleotide sequence: TGCAGCGTTGACGATGGGGGCTACGAGCAGTACTTC. This codes for CSVDDGGYEQYF.

This chain uses TRBV6-1 with TRBJ2-5; tentatively, D is TRBD2 (6 bases). CDR1 MNHNS and CDR2 SASEGT come from the germline V gene. Trimming removed 7 bases at V and 5 bases at J, with 17 bases between. The CDR3 has 14 residues. Written as DNA, the CDR3 is TGTGCCAGCAACCGCGGGACCCTCCGGGAGACCCAGTACTTC. Amino acids: CASNRGTLRETQYF.

The V and J genes are TRBV5-6 and TRBJ1-2, with D perhaps TRBD1 (6 bases). Germline V lookup: CDR1 SGHDT, CDR2 YYEEEE. V was clipped by 1 base and J by 7 bases, with 8 bases between them. The CDR3 length is 12 residues. CDR3 protein: CASSLPRGGYTF. As DNA, the CDR3 is TGTGCCAGCAGCTTGCCCAGGGGTGGCTACACCTTC.

This clone was seen a single time. The CDR3 region has the DNA TGTGCCAGTAGTATAGTCCCGAGGAACACTGAAGCTTTCTTT. Encoded protein: CASSIVPRNTEAFF. The chain is built from TRBV19 and TRBJ1-1; D is ambiguous. Trimming took 1 base from V and 1 from J, leaving 7 bases between them. CDR3 length: 14 amino acids. From germline, CDR1 is LNHDA and CDR2 SQIVND (reference sequence).

This clone was seen only a few times. The CDR3 DNA reads TGTGCCAGCAGCCCCCGGACTAGCGGGACGAACGAGCAGTACTTC. It codes for CASSPRTSGTNEQYF. The V call is TRBV13, the J call TRBJ2-7; 12 positions agree with TRBD2. The CDR3 sequence is 15 residues long. V lost 5 bases, J lost 5 bases, and 7 bases stayed unmatched. Germline CDR1 and CDR2: PRHDT and FYEKMQ (reference sequence). Supplemented by reference TRBV13 and TRBJ2-7, the full variable domain reads AAGVIQSPRHLIKEKRETATLKCYPIPRHDTVYWYQQGPGQDPQFLISFYEKMQSDKGSIPDRFSAQQFSDYHSELNMSSLELGDSALYFCASSPRTSGTNEQYFGPGTRLTVT.

The chain employs TRBV18 and TRBJ2-2, with D perhaps TRBD2 (5 bases). Germline loops: CDR1 KGHSH, CDR2 LQKENI. V was clipped by 8 bases and J by 0 bases, with 13 bases between them. This CDR3 spans 15 amino acids. The CDR3 sequence: CASPPAEANTGELFF. DNA for the CDR3: TGTGCCAGCCCTCCAGCGGAGGCGAACACCGGGGAGCTGTTTTTT.

Only a few counts were recorded for this clone. The CDR3 coding sequence is TGTGCCAGCTCACCTTCGAGAGGCACTGAAGCTTTCTTT. This codes for CASSPSRGTEAFF. The chain has TRBV18 and TRBJ1-1; D remains ambiguous. Trimming stripped 3 bases from V and 4 bases from J, with 9 bases between. This CDR3 spans 13 amino acids. Germline CDR1 KGHSH, CDR2 LQKENI.